The source of this T cell receptor (beta chain) is a study of T cells expressing NK-cell markers. Study-wide background: All TCR beta repertoires analysed originated from sorted CD3+CD56+NKG2C+, CD3+CD56+NKG2C- and CD3+CD56-NKG2C+ T cells. The authors sequenced eight donors, of whom seven were HCMV-seropositive and one was seronegative.

CDR3 size: 12 residues. CDR1 and CDR2 from the germline V gene are DFQATT and SNEGSKA (reference sequence). Study findings and constraints: Of CD8+ T cells, 1.0-7.0% belonged to dominant NKG2C+ clonotypes in 5 or 6 donors.

TCRdb re-called the 5' RACE reads; one entry per CDR3 protein, DNA not given. The table for this sample gives about 460,000 distinct CDR3 sequences. Regarding this clonotype: Its matching antigen is unknown.

The J gene is TRBJ1-4, the V gene TRBV20-1; TCRdb's D gene call, TRBD1, goes unchecked for lack of DNA. The sequenced sample was blood T cells: a sorted CD56 or NKG2C T cell subset, CD4+ or CD8+ T cells, or bulk PBMC T cells (not recorded which). The origin of this receptor is a woman aged 45-59 years in good health. CDR3 region: CSAAGQGVKLFF.